This TCR beta chain emerged from a study of cytomegalovirus exposure and HLA in healthy donors. Study at large: Earlier sequencing of about 179 million T cells yielded 90 million to 140 million unique TCR beta sequences.

Vbeta (60) and Jbeta (13) primers were used in the PCR. Sequencing was performed with immunoSEQ multiplex PCR; in TCRdb, only in-frame clones are kept and a portion is missing. The sample gives about 130,000 clones, less than 80% of which show up once; less than 2% is in the top ten. Deletions cut 0 bases from V and 2 bases from J, with 10 bases between. This CDR3 region has 15 residues. Germline assignment: CDR1 SGDLS and CDR2 YYNGEE. The specimen sequenced was PBMCs. This clonotype was obtained from a middle-aged man in good health and CMV-seronegative. The chain joins TRBV9 to TRBJ2-3, with D maybe TRBD2 (5 bases). The DNA for the CDR3 is TGTGCCAGCAGCGTAGGTAGCGCCTTCACAGATACGCAGTATTTT. This sequence encodes CASSVGSAFTDTQYF.